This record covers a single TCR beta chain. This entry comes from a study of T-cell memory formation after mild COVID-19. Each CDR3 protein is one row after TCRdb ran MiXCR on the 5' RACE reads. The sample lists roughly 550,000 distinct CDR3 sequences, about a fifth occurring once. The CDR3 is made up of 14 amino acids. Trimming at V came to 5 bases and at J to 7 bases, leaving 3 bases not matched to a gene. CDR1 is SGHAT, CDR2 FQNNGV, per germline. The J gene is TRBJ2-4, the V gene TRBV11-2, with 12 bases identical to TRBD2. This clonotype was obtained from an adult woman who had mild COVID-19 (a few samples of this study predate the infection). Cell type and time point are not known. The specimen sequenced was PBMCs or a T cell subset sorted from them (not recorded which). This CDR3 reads CASSPGTSGNIQYF. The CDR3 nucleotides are TGTGCCAGCAGCCCGGGGACTAGCGGGAACATTCAGTACTTC.